This T cell receptor beta chain was found in a study of shared T cell receptors in the human thymus. In germline, CDR1 is SGHRS, CDR2 YFSETQ. The CDR3 extends over 12 amino acids. TCRdb keeps only in-frame clones here, not all; method: immunoSEQ multiplex PCR. The data contain 700,000 or so clones, roughly 88% of them singletons. Another study also made use of these data, one on human thymus T cells. From that study: Donors were healthy Finnish infants having corrective surgery for congenital heart defects. Resections obtained during corrective heart surgery supplied the thymus tissue. As related research reported, thymic repertoires overlapped highly among unrelated individuals.

This receptor was obtained from a girl less than two years old with a congenital heart defect. The V and J genes are TRBV5-1 and TRBJ2-3; 9 positions agree with TRBD2. Sequencing used thymocytes. CDR3 nucleotides: TGCGCAAGCGGGGGGAGAACAGATACGCAGTATTTT. It specifies CASGGRTDTQYF.